Following are 30 T cell receptor beta chains from one sample sequenced in a study of cytotoxic CD8 clonotypes in ibrutinib-treated CLL (dated by TCRdb to the early 2020s). The time point label corresponds to: around 2 years on ibrutinib. The library was obtained by the immunoSEQ multiplex PCR assay. This is the immuneACCESS table as TCRdb keeps it, with only in-frame sequences that have V and J called. A part of the clones is gone; compared with another copy, unresolved V genes explain less than half, and the rest is unexplained. For this sample the table gives tens of thousands of clones, of which 56% were detected only once. The ten most abundant clones make up about 20% of the sample. The sequencing used PBMCs, collected after 24 months of ibrutinib treatment. The source of these receptors is a human donor with chronic lymphocytic leukemia.

The V and J genes are TRBV6-4 and TRBJ2-1; D not certain. The CDR3 totals 13 residues. V shed 4 bases and J shed 8 bases, with 12 bases lying between them. Germline CDR1 MRHNA, CDR2 SNTAGT. CDR3 in DNA: TGTGCCAGCAGTGTTTCTAGGGTCGATGAGCAGTTCTTC. Translation: CASSVSRVDEQFF.

The V and J genes are TRBV7-9 and TRBJ1-3; D is uncertain. Germline CDR1 is SEHNR and CDR2 is FQNEAQ (reference sequence). Trimming took 2 bases from V and 0 from J, leaving 14 bases between them. This CDR3 region has 17 residues. Written as DNA, the CDR3 is TGTGCCAGCAGCTTAACCCCTGGGCCGAGCTCTGGAAACACCATATATTTT. This translates into CASSLTPGPSSGNTIYF.

This sequence joins TRBV6-5 and TRBJ1-2; 7 bases align to TRBD1. Looked up from germline, CDR1 is MNHEY and CDR2 is SVGAGI. The junction had 9 bases not matched to a gene; V was cut back by 3 bases and J by 11 bases. This CDR3 comprises 13 residues. CDR3 DNA sequence: TGTGCCAGCAGTTATCGACAGGGAGGAAGTTACACCTTC. Encoded protein: CASSYRQGGSYTF.

The rearrangement joins TRBV5-1 to TRBJ2-1; no reliable D call. CDR3 size: 15 residues. V was pared by 4 bases and J by 7 bases, with 18 bases between. Looked up from germline, CDR1 is SGHRS and CDR2 is YFSETQ. This CDR3 is CASSQIPDGRNEQFF. As DNA, the CDR3 is TGCGCCAGCAGCCAAATTCCGGACGGACGAAATGAGCAGTTCTTC.

The chain links TRBV7-2 to TRBJ1-1; no firm D call. The CDR3 has 12 residues. V gave up 3 bases and J gave up 6 bases, with 8 bases separating them. Per the germline V gene, CDR1 is SGHTA and CDR2 is FQGNSA. The CDR3 protein is CASSLELSEAFF. The CDR3 bases are TGTGCCAGCAGCTTGGAATTATCTGAAGCTTTCTTT.

The chain recombines TRBV11-3 with TRBJ2-7; the D is unclear. Trimming left V 4 bases short and J 2 bases short, with 6 bases between. In germline, CDR1 is SGHNT, CDR2 YENEEA. This CDR3 comprises 12 residues. For the CDR3, the DNA is TGTGCCAGCAGCTCCTTTACCTACGAGCAGTACTTC. Translating gives CASSSFTYEQYF.

The chain has TRBV2 and TRBJ2-1; 11 positions agree with TRBD2. Germline V gives CDR1 SNHLY, CDR2 FYNNEI. Trimming took 5 bases from V and 10 from J; bases not matched to a gene: 7. The CDR3 totals 14 residues. The CDR3 protein is CASSTLAGAGEQFF. The DNA of the CDR3 is TGTGCCAGCAGTACACTAGCGGGGGCGGGCGAGCAGTTCTTC.

CDR3 residues: CASSPRWGTNYEQYF. The CDR3 DNA sequence: TGCGCCAGCAGCCCCCGATGGGGAACTAACTACGAGCAGTACTTC. This rearrangement joins TRBV5-1 to TRBJ2-7; D remains ambiguous. This CDR3 spans 15 amino acids. V shed 4 bases and J shed 3 bases, with 17 bases lying between them. Germline CDR1 is SGHRS and CDR2 is YFSETQ.

The CDR3 loop is CASSVRDRGGDGYTF. The CDR3 bases are TGTGCCAGCAGTGTACGGGACAGGGGAGGAGATGGCTACACCTTC. This sequence joins TRBV6-1 and TRBJ1-2; 10 nucleotides match TRBD1. This CDR3 has 15 amino acids. V shed 4 bases, J shed 6 bases, and the junction held 8 bases outside the gene matches. The V gene's germline CDR1 is MNHNS and CDR2 SASEGT.

This clone was recorded a few times. The chain joins TRBV5-4 to TRBJ2-7; tentatively, D is TRBD2 (5 bases). This CDR3 spans 15 amino acids. The V gene lost 0 bases and the J gene lost 0 bases, with 10 bases spanning the gap. The germline V gene has CDR1 SGHNT and CDR2 YYREEE (reference sequence). The CDR3 region is CASSLESGISYEQYF. Written as DNA, the CDR3 is TGTGCCAGCAGCTTGGAATCCGGGATCTCCTACGAGCAGTACTTC.

The CDR3 DNA follows: TGCGCCAGCAGCTCCTTTGTCTACGACAGGGTCGGCACAGATACGCAGTATTTT. Translating gives CASSSFVYDRVGTDTQYF. The rearrangement uses TRBV5-1 and TRBJ2-3, with 7 bases aligning to TRBD1. Germline CDR1 and CDR2: SGHRS and YFSETQ. Trimming removed 3 bases from V and 1 base from J; junction bases left unmatched: 14. This CDR3 is built from 18 residues. Full variable domain (remainder filled in from reference TRBV5-1 and TRBJ2-3): KAGVTQTPRYLIKTRGQQVTLSCSPISGHRSVSWYQQTPGQGLQFLFEYFSETQRNKGNFPGRFSGRQFSNSRSEMNVSTLELGDSALYLCASSSFVYDRVGTDTQYFGPGTRLTVL.

J is TRBJ1-1 and V is TRBV30, with a tentative D call TRBD1 (6 bases). Germline CDR1 is GTSNPN and CDR2 is SVGIG (reference sequence). This CDR3 contains 14 residues. The germline V and J ends were trimmed by 1 base and 7 bases, with 16 bases remaining between them. The CDR3 coding sequence is TGTGCCTGGAGTGGAGGGGGAGTACAACTTGAAGCTTTCTTT. This translates into CAWSGGGVQLEAFF.

The V call is TRBV28, the J call TRBJ1-2, with 7 positions matching TRBD1. This CDR3 is built from 12 residues. J was trimmed by 7 bases and V by 10 bases; bases with no gene match: 9. Germline-derived CDR1 and CDR2 are MDHEN and SYDVKM. This chain's CDR3 is CATLPGQFGYTF. The CDR3, as DNA: TGTGCCACCTTACCGGGACAGTTTGGCTACACCTTC.

This clone showed up just a few times. The chain uses TRBV6-5 and TRBJ1-2; no definite D call. Germline values: CDR1 MNHEY, CDR2 SVGAGI. V was pared by 5 bases and J by 12 bases, with 19 bases between. The CDR3 sequence is 13 residues long. CDR3 region: CASSVTQLGWDTF. In DNA form, the CDR3 reads TGTGCCAGCAGTGTGACCCAGCTAGGATGGGACACCTTC.

There are a few counts of this clone. CDR3 loop: CASSYPQGGGYTF. CDR3 in DNA: TGTGCCAGCAGCTACCCACAGGGAGGAGGCTACACCTTC. The chain combines TRBV5-6 with TRBJ1-2; D is possibly TRBD1 (6 bases). CDR1 and CDR2 (germline): SGHDT, YYEEEE. V was cut by 3 bases and J by 8 bases, with 14 bases left in between. The CDR3 loop spans 13 amino acids.

The CDR3 sequence is CASGAAGATNEKLFF. The CDR3 DNA reads as TGTGCCAGCGGGGCCGCAGGGGCAACTAATGAAAAACTGTTTTTT. The chain is built from TRBV19 and TRBJ1-4; D may be TRBD1 (6 bases). V lost 9 bases and J 0 bases, leaving 14 bases between the germline ends. CDR3 length: 15 residues. Germline CDR1 LNHDA, CDR2 SQIVND (reference sequence).

The count of this clone is one. The chain recombines TRBV9 with TRBJ2-7, with TRBD2 as a possible D gene (6 bases). V was cut by 4 bases and J by 4 bases, with 18 bases left in between. The CDR3 has 15 residues. Germline loops: CDR1 SGDLS, CDR2 YYNGEE. The CDR3 loop is CASSPRGAGLYEQYF. The CDR3 DNA follows: TGTGCCAGCAGCCCCCGGGGCGCGGGGCTATACGAGCAGTACTTC.

This clone was observed a single time. This chain links TRBV5-8 with TRBJ1-1; D perhaps matches TRBD1 (5 bases). Germline V lookup: CDR1 SGHTS, CDR2 YDEGEE. Trimming shortened V by 3 bases and J by 2 bases, and 14 bases separated the two germline ends. The CDR3 totals 15 residues. For the CDR3, the DNA is TGTGCCAGCAGCTCATATATAGGGGTTAACACTGAAGCTTTCTTT. Translated: CASSSYIGVNTEAFF.

The CDR3, as DNA: TGTGCCAGCTCACCACTCGCCTACAATGAGCAGTTCTTC. Protein product: CASSPLAYNEQFF. The J gene is TRBJ2-1, the V gene TRBV18; D gene uncertain. Trimming shortened V by 1 base and J by 2 bases, and 3 bases separated the two germline ends. Germline loops: CDR1 KGHSH, CDR2 LQKENI. The CDR3 is made up of 13 amino acids. The full variable domain, its missing parts supplied by reference TRBV18 and TRBJ2-1, is NAGVMQNPRHLVRRRGQEARLRCSPMKGHSHVYWYRQLPEEGLKFMVYLQKENIIDESGMPKERFSAEFPKEGPSILRIQQVVRGDSAAYFCASSPLAYNEQFFGPGTRLTVL.

The genes are TRBV7-2 and TRBJ2-1; 8 bases map to TRBD2. V shed 7 bases, J shed 5 bases, and the junction held 10 bases outside the gene matches. The CDR3 consists of 15 residues. Germline V CDR1 and CDR2: SGHTA, FQGNSA. CDR3 coding DNA: TGTGCCAGCACATACCCAGCGGGAGTGAACAATGAGCAGTTCTTC. This encodes CASTYPAGVNNEQFF.

The rearrangement links TRBV5-1 to TRBJ1-1; D gene uncertain. Germline V CDR1 and CDR2: SGHRS, YFSETQ. CDR3 length: 13 residues. Trimming left V 7 bases short and J 2 bases short, with 12 bases between. This CDR3 reads CASRVAGNTEAFF. The DNA for the CDR3 is TGCGCCAGCCGGGTTGCGGGAAACACTGAAGCTTTCTTT.

This clone was seen only a few times. The gene calls are TRBV2 and TRBJ1-6; no definite D call. The CDR3 spans 12 residues. The V gene lost 4 bases and the J gene lost 9 bases, with 7 bases spanning the gap. Germline V gene data show CDR1 as SNHLY and CDR2 as FYNNEI. The CDR3 bases are TGTGCCAGCAGTGTGGAGCTTTCACCCCTCCACTTT. Amino acids: CASSVELSPLHF.

V and J are TRBV6-1 and TRBJ2-1; D unclear. With 2 bases removed from V and 7 bases from J, the gap between germline ends came to 3 bases. Germline CDR1 is MNHNS and CDR2 is SASEGT. The CDR3 extends over 11 amino acids. For the CDR3, the DNA is TGTGCCAGCAGTGAATTAAATGAGCAGTTCTTC. Translated, it gives CASSELNEQFF.

This clone has just a few counts. The CDR3 loop reads CAIKGQGDYGYTF. The CDR3 DNA reads as TGTGCCATCAAGGGACAGGGAGACTATGGCTACACCTTC. V is TRBV10-3 and J is TRBJ1-2; 9 positions match TRBD1. This CDR3 spans 13 amino acids. In germline, CDR1 is ENHRY, CDR2 SYGVKD. Losses at the gene ends were 7 bases for V and 3 bases for J; bases not matched to a gene: 3.

The J gene is TRBJ2-5, the V gene TRBV7-9; 9 bases map to TRBD2. Per the germline V gene, CDR1 is SEHNR and CDR2 is FQNEAQ (reference sequence). Losses at the gene ends were 2 bases for V and 1 base for J; bases not matched to a gene: 5. The CDR3 spans 16 residues. The CDR3 DNA sequence: TGTGCCAGCAGCTTATGGCGGGGGGGCCTCCAAGAGACCCAGTACTTC. This gives the protein CASSLWRGGLQETQYF.

In this sample, this clone turned up many times. CDR3 sequence reads: CASSYLPGANVLTF. The CDR3 DNA reads TGTGCCAGCAGTTACCTTCCTGGGGCCAACGTCCTGACTTTC. The chain employs TRBV6-5 and TRBJ2-6; D is uncertain. The ends were cut back, 2 bases at V and 2 bases at J, with 4 bases in the middle. The length of the CDR3 is 14 residues. In germline, CDR1 is MNHEY, CDR2 SVGAGI.

V usage is TRBV2 and J usage is TRBJ2-7; D is possibly TRBD1 (6 bases). Trimming shortened V by 6 bases and J by 4 bases, and 10 bases separated the two germline ends. This CDR3 spans 12 amino acids. Germline CDR1 SNHLY, CDR2 FYNNEI. The CDR3 reads CASRGGAYEQYF. The CDR3 region has the DNA TGTGCCAGCAGAGGGGGTGCTTACGAGCAGTACTTC.

This sequence joins TRBV7-2 and TRBJ2-1, with a possible D match to TRBD2 (5 bases). Deletions cut 5 bases from V and 3 bases from J, with 8 bases between. The V gene's germline CDR1 is SGHTA and CDR2 FQGNSA. The CDR3 has 13 residues. The CDR3 loop reads CASSRTSYNEQFF. CDR3 in DNA: TGTGCCAGCAGCCGCACTAGCTACAATGAGCAGTTCTTC.

The chain carries TRBV30 and TRBJ1-3; D uncertain. CDR1 GTSNPN and CDR2 SVGIG come from the germline V gene (reference sequence). Trimming removed 0 bases from V and 7 bases from J, with 19 bases in between. This CDR3 is built from 16 residues. The CDR3 protein is CAWSVFLVTGKNTIYF. CDR3 coding DNA: TGTGCCTGGAGTGTATTCCTGGTCACCGGGAAGAACACCATATATTTT.

The chain carries TRBV6-5 and TRBJ2-5; TRBD1 agrees at 10 bases. Looked up from germline, CDR1 is MNHEY and CDR2 is SVGAGI. J gave up 5 bases and V 5 bases, and 8 bases lay outside the gene matches. CDR3 length equals 15 residues. The CDR3 spells CASSRTGGGGETQYF. CDR3 DNA: TGTGCCAGCAGTAGGACAGGGGGTGGGGGGGAGACCCAGTACTTC.